This T cell receptor beta chain was captured by sequencing in a study of T cells in Graves' hyperthyroidism and ophthalmopathy. Study observations and caveats: A model built on 13 V-J features separated ophthalmopathy from stable hyperthyroidism. Ophthalmopathy was predicted by the model a median of approximately six months ahead of onset. Most expanded thyroid clonotypes above 0.001 recurred in blood.

This clonotype has a count of ten or more. The antigen remains unidentified. Diagnosis rested on symptoms, serum thyroxine and TRAb, thyroid ultrasound, and orbital computed tomography. This CDR3 is 15 amino acids long. Trimming took off 0 bases at V and 4 bases at J, with 10 bases between the two ends. CDR1 LNHNV and CDR2 YYDKDF come from the germline V gene (reference sequence). The investigators amplified TCR beta CDR3 regions from RNA transcripts. The primer set for the first-round RT-PCR of the TCR CDR3 was HTBI. Each CDR3 protein is one row after TCRdb ran MiXCR on the multiplex PCR reads. The sample consists of about 420,000 distinct CDR3 sequences, about 15% of them appearing once.

This sequence was found in a woman between 18 and 29 years old with Graves' hyperthyroidism. The sample consisted of blood. This chain uses TRBV15 with TRBJ2-1, with D possibly TRBD1 on 6 matching bases. The CDR3, as DNA: TGTGCCACCAGCAGAGACAGGGGCTCTTACAATGAGCAGTTCTTC. Amino acid sequence: CATSRDRGSYNEQFF. The complete variable domain, with remaining parts taken from reference TRBV15 and TRBJ2-1, reads DAMVIQNPRYQVTQFGKPVTLSCSQTLNHNVMYWYQQKSSQAPKLLFHYYDKDFNNEADTPDNFQSRRPNTSFCFLDIRSPGLGDTAMYLCATSRDRGSYNEQFFGPGTRLTVL.